This T cell receptor beta chain was observed in a study of blood T cell repertoires in COVID-19. Study overall: Spain, Italy and the United States supplied samples that represented acute and convalescent COVID-19. PBMCs, B-cell-depleted T cells, or T cells provided the cDNA or gDNA that made up the material.

The table came from immunoSEQ multiplex PCR; TCRdb's copy has only in-frame clones and leaves some out. The table has approximately 200,000 clones, less than 85% seen once. CDR1 and CDR2 from the germline V gene are SGHRS and YFSETQ. The CDR3 loop spans 13 amino acids. Trimming took 5 bases from V and 12 from J, leaving 15 bases between them. Participants had their cohort set by participant-reported clinical history. The sequencing sample was made of PBMCs or T cells enriched from blood (not recorded which). This sequence originates from a woman aged 25 to 39 who had recovered from COVID-19. The V and J genes are TRBV5-1 and TRBJ2-6; possibly TRBD1 for D (5 bases). The CDR3 nucleotides are TGCGCCAGCAGGCTCCAGGGAAACGGCGTCCTGACTTTC. Amino acids: CASRLQGNGVLTF.